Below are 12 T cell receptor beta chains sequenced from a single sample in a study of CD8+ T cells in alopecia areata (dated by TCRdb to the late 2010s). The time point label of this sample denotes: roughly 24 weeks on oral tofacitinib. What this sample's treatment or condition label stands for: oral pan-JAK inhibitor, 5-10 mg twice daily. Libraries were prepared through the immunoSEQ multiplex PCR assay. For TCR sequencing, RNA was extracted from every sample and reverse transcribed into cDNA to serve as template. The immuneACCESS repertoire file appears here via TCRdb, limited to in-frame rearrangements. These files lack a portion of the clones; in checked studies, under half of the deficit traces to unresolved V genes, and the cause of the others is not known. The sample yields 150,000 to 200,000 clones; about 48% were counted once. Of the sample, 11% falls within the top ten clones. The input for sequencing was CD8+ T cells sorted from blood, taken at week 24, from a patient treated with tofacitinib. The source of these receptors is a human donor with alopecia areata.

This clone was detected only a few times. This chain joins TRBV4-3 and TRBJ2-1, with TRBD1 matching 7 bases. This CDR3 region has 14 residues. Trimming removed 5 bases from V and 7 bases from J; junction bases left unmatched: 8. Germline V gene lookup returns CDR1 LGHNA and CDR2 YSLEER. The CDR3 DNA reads TGCGCCAGCAGCTCCTCCGGGACAGCAAATGAGCAGTTCTTC. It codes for CASSSSGTANEQFF.

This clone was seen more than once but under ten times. For the CDR3, the DNA is TGTGCCAGCAGTATAGACAGAAACATTCAGTACTTC. Translation gives CASSIDRNIQYF. The chain employs TRBV6-1 and TRBJ2-4; TRBD1 is a possible D gene (5 bases). The CDR3 extends over 12 amino acids. V was pared by 5 bases and J by 6 bases, with 8 bases between. Germline CDR1 reads MNHNS; CDR2 reads SASEGT.

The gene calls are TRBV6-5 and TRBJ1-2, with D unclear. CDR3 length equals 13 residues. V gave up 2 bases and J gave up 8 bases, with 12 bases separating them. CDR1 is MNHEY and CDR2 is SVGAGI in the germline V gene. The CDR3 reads CASSYGFGYGYTF. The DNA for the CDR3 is TGTGCCAGCAGTTACGGGTTTGGGTACGGCTACACCTTC.

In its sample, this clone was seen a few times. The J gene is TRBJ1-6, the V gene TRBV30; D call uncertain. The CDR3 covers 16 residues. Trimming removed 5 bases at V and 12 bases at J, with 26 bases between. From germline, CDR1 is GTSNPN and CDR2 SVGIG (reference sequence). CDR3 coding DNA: TGTGCCTGGCCCGGTCCCCGACGACCATGGTCAGGACCCCTCCACTTT. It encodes CAWPGPRRPWSGPLHF.

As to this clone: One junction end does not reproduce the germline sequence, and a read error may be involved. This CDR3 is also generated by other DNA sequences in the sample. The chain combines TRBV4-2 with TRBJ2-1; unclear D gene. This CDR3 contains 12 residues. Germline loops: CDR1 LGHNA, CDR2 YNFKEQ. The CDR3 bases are TGTGCCAGCAGTCTCGACCGCAATGAGCAATTCTTC. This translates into CASSLDRNEQFF.

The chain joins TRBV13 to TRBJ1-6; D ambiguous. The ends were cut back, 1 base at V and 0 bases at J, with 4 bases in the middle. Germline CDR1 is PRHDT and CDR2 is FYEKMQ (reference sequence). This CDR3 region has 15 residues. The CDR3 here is CASSLASSYNSPLHF. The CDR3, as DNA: TGTGCCAGCAGCTTAGCAAGCTCCTATAATTCACCCCTCCACTTT.

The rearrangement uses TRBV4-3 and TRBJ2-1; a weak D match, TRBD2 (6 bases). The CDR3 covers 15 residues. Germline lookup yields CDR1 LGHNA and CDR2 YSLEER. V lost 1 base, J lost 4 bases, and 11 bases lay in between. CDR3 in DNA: TGCGCCAGCAGCCAAGGGACGGAGGGTTACAATGAGCAGTTCTTC. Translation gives CASSQGTEGYNEQFF.

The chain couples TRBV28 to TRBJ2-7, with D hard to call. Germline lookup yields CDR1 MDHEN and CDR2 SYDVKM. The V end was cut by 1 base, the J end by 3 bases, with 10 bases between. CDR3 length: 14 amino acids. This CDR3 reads CASSLFSERYEQYF. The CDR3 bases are TGTGCCAGCAGTTTATTTAGTGAGCGCTACGAGCAGTACTTC.

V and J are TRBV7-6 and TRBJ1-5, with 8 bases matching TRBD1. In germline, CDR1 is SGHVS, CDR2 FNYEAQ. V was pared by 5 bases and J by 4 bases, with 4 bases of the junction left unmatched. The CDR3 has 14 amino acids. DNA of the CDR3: TGTGCCAGCAGCCTAAGACAGGGGAATCAGCCCCAGCATTTT. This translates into CASSLRQGNQPQHF.

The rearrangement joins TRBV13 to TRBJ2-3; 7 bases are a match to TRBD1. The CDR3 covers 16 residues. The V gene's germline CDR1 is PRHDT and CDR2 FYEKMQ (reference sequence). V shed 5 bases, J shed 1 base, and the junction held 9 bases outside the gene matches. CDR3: CASSEQGGSGTDTQYF. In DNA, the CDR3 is TGTGCCAGCAGCGAACAAGGGGGCAGCGGCACAGATACGCAGTATTTT.

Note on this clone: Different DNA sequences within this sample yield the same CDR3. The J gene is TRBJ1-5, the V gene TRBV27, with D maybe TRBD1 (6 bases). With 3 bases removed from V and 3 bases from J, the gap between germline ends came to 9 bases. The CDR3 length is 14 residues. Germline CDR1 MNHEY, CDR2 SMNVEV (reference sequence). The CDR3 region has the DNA TGTGCCAGCAGTTTGGGGGGCTTCAATCAGCCCCAGCATTTT. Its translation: CASSLGGFNQPQHF.

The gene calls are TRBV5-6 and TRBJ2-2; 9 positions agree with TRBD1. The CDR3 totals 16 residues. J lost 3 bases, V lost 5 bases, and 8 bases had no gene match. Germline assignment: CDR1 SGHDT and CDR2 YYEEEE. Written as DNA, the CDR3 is TGTGCCAGCAGGAAGACCGGGACAGGGTACACCGGGGAGCTGTTTTTT. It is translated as CASRKTGTGYTGELFF.